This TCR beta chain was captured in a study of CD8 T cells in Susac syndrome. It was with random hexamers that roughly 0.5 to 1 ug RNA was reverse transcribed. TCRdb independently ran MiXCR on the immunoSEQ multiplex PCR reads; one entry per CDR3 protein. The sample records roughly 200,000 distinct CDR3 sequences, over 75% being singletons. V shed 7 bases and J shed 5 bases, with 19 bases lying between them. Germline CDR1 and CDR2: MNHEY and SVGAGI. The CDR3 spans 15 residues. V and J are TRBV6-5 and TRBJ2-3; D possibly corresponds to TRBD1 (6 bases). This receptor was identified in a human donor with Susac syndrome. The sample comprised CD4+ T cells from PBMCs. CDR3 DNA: TGTGCCAGCACCCTGACTACAGGGTACAAAGATACGCAGTATTTT. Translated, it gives CASTLTTGYKDTQYF.